One sample yielded the 12 T cell receptor beta chains listed below, sequenced in a study of T cell clonality in common variable immunodeficiency. Produced via immunoSEQ multiplex PCR; TCRdb's table is partial and in-frame only. Sampling found some 50,000 clones, none seen once. The source material was peripheral blood mononuclear cells. These receptors all come from a person between 18 and 70 years old in good health.

This clone was seen at least ten times. The read falls 3 residues short of the CDR3 end, and the missing part is taken from the germline J gene. The chain is built from TRBV19 and TRBJ1-5, with 10 positions matching TRBD1. This CDR3 spans 15 amino acids. The ends lost 6 bases at V and 5 bases at J; junction bases unmatched: 7. Germline V CDR1 and CDR2: LNHDA, SQIVND (reference sequence). The chain's CDR3 is CASSSDRGRYQPQHF. CDR3 DNA (partial): TGTGCCAGTAGCTCGGACAGGGGGAGATATCAGCCC. Full variable domain (outside the CDR3, taken from reference TRBV19 and TRBJ1-5): DGGITQSPKYLFRKEGQNVTLSCEQNLNHDAMYWYRQDPGQGLRLIYYSQIVNDFQKGDIAEGYSVSREKKESFPLTVTSAQKNPTAFYLCASSSDRGRYQPQHFGDGTRLSIL.

In this sample, this clone turned up a few times. The read finishes 3 residues shy of the CDR3 end, and the germline J gene is used to complete it. The chain couples TRBV7-9 to TRBJ2-5; the match to TRBD2 covers 7 bases. There are 13 residues in the CDR3. From germline, CDR1 is SEHNR and CDR2 FQNEAQ (reference sequence). The CDR3 DNA, read in part, is TGTGCCAGCAGCTCAGGGAGGGAGGATACC. Amino acids: CASSSGREDT. The full CDR3 sequence reads CASSSGREDTQYF.

This clone was observed at least ten times. The sequenced fragment ends 3 residues before the CDR3 boundary, so the rest is inferred from the germline J gene. The chain is built from TRBV11-3 and TRBJ1-2; D is undetermined. Trimming removed 1 base at V and 4 bases at J, with 13 bases between. CDR1 and CDR2 (germline): SGHNT, YENEEA. The CDR3 extends over 15 amino acids. The covered CDR3 bases are TGTGCCAGCAGCTTAGGTCTTATGGCTGCCTATGGC. Translating it yields CASSLGLMAAYG. The entire CDR3 reads CASSLGLMAAYGYTF.

There are many counts of this clone. The CDR3 is cut off 3 residues early in the read; its end comes from the germline J gene. The genes are TRBV12-3 or TRBV12-4 and TRBJ2-7; 10 bases fit TRBD2. The CDR3 contains 15 residues. The trim removed 5 bases at V and 4 bases at J, leaving 8 bases unmatched. The CDR3: CASSPRLAGEYEQYF. The CDR3 bases that were read are TGTGCCAGCAGTCCCCGGCTAGCGGGGGAGTACGAG.

This clone was seen repeatedly, ten times or more. The observed sequence ends 3 residues before the CDR3 terminus, with the missing tail filled in from the germline J gene. The gene calls are TRBV7-2 and TRBJ2-5; D unclear. The CDR3 sequence is 15 residues long. Trimming took off 5 bases at V and 0 bases at J, with 13 bases between the two ends. Germline V CDR1 and CDR2: SGHTA, FQGNSA. CDR3 DNA, as far as it was read: TGTGCCAGCAGCCCAAGCTCAGGAAACCAAGAGACC. It codes for CASSPSSGNQET. The full CDR3 is CASSPSSGNQETQYF.

As regards this clone: The read falls 3 residues short of the CDR3 end, and the missing part is taken from the germline J gene. This chain uses TRBV18 with TRBJ1-2; possible D gene TRBD1, 5 bases. CDR1 is KGHSH and CDR2 is LQKENI in the germline V gene. The CDR3 consists of 14 residues. V was trimmed by 6 bases and J by 4 bases, leaving 15 bases between them. This CDR3 is CASSLQGGGYGYTF. CDR3 DNA, as far as it was read: TGTGCCAGCTCCCTTCAGGGAGGCGGCTATGGC.

This clone came up many times. Read coverage stops 3 residues before the CDR3 terminus; the germline J gene supplies the remainder. The gene calls are TRBV18 and TRBJ2-4; 11 bases agree with TRBD1. The CDR3 contains 19 residues. Germline assignment: CDR1 KGHSH and CDR2 LQKENI. V was clipped by 3 bases and J by 0 bases; unmatched bases: 10. CDR3 DNA, as far as it was read: TGTGCCAGCTCACCCCGGACAGGGGGCCGGTTTATAGCCAAAAACATT. This encodes CASSPRTGGRFIAKNI. In full, the CDR3 is CASSPRTGGRFIAKNIQYF.

This clone has ten or more counts. The CDR3 end is not reached by the read, which stops 3 residues before it; the germline J gene fills it in. This sequence joins TRBV6-1 and TRBJ2-1, with TRBD1 matching over 7 bases. Germline V gene data show CDR1 as MNHNS and CDR2 as SASEGT. This CDR3 spans 15 amino acids. The V segment lost 0 bases and the J segment 3 bases; nucleotides outside the gene matches: 2. The DNA read from the CDR3 is TGTGCCAGCAGTGAAGCGGCAGGGGGCTACAATGAG. This translates into CASSEAAGGYNE. The CDR3 in its entirety is CASSEAAGGYNEQFF.

This clone has a count of ten or more. The CDR3 end lies 3 residues beyond the end of the read and is filled in from the germline J gene. J is TRBJ2-3 and V is TRBV5-1; 7 bases match TRBD1. CDR3 length: 15 residues. The V segment lost 3 bases and the J segment 2 bases; nucleotides outside the gene matches: 6. CDR1 is SGHRS, CDR2 YFSETQ, per germline. The CDR3 DNA, read in part, is TGCGCCAGCAGCTCTACCGGGACAGACACAGATACG. It encodes CASSSTGTDTDT. The entire CDR3 reads CASSSTGTDTDTQYF.

This clone was detected a few times. The CDR3 end lies 3 residues beyond the end of the read and is filled in from the germline J gene. The chain joins TRBV18 to TRBJ1-4; the D gene is possibly TRBD1 (5 bases). This CDR3 has 15 residues. CDR1 is KGHSH, CDR2 LQKENI, per germline. CDR3 DNA (partial): TGTGCCAGCTCACCACGAGGGGCTCATAATTCACCA. This encodes CASSPRGAHNSP. The CDR3 as a whole reads CASSPRGAHNSPLFF.

Ten or more counts support this clone. The sequenced fragment ends 3 residues before the CDR3 boundary, so the rest is inferred from the germline J gene. This sequence joins TRBV19 and TRBJ2-5, with 10 bases identical to TRBD2. CDR3 length: 15 amino acids. V lost 4 bases to trimming and J lost 2 bases; unmatched junction nucleotides: 4. The germline CDR1 and CDR2 sequences are LNHDA and SQIVND (reference sequence). Partial CDR3 DNA: TGTGCCAGTAGTACACCGGGACTAGCGCAAGAGACC. It yields the protein CASSTPGLAQET. The whole CDR3 reads CASSTPGLAQETQYF. The variable domain in full, with the rest retrieved from reference TRBV19 and TRBJ2-5, is DGGITQSPKYLFRKEGQNVTLSCEQNLNHDAMYWYRQDPGQGLRLIYYSQIVNDFQKGDIAEGYSVSREKKESFPLTVTSAQKNPTAFYLCASSTPGLAQETQYFGPGTRLLVL.

About this clone itself: This may be a read error, as it is one base from a much larger clone. The chain's CDR3 is CASSLVAGGSTDTQYF. Incomplete CDR3 DNA: TGCGCCAGCAGCTTGGTGGCGGGGGGCAGCACAGATACC. This rearrangement joins TRBV5-1 to TRBJ2-5, with 8 bases matching TRBD2. The missing CDR3 end, 3 residues past where the read stops, is filled in from the germline J gene. Germline V CDR1 and CDR2: SGHRS, YFSETQ. CDR3 length equals 16 residues.